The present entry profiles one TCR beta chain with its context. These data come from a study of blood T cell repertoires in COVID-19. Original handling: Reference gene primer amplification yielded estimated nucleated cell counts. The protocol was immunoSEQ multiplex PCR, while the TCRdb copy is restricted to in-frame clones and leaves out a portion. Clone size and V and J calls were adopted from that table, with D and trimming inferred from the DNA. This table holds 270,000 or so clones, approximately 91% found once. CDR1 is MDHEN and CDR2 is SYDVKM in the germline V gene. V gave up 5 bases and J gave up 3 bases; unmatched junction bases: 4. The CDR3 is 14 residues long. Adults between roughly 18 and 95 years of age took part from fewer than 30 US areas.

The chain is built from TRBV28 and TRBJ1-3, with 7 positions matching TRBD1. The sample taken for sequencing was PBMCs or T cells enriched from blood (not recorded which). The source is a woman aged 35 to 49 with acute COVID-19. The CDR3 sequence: CASSRGGNGNTIYF. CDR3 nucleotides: TGTGCCAGCAGTAGAGGGGGCAATGGAAACACCATATATTTT.